The clone carrying this T cell receptor beta chain has a single count. The record originates from a study of blood T cell repertoires in COVID-19. At the level of the study: Samples taken during acute and convalescent COVID-19 were collected in the United States, Italy and Spain. Sources were T cells, B-cell-depleted T cells, or PBMCs; the material itself was cDNA or gDNA.

In the authors' workflow: Reference gene primer amplification gave nucleated cell count estimates. Measured with immunoSEQ multiplex PCR; TCRdb has only the in-frame clones, and not every one. V and J calls and clone size follow that table, whereas D and trimming were derived from the DNA. The sample includes approximately 200,000 clones, 80% to 85% seen only once; the top ten take roughly 4.6%. Germline CDR1 SNHLY, CDR2 FYNNEI. Trimming shortened V by 1 base and J by 6 bases, and 15 bases separated the two germline ends. The CDR3 has 15 amino acids. The chain joins TRBV2 to TRBJ1-1; no firm D call. This TCR derives from a woman between 55 and 75 years old who had recovered from COVID-19. Input material: peripheral blood. This CDR3 is CASSEEKGGYAEAFF. CDR3 coding DNA: TGTGCCAGCAGTGAAGAGAAGGGCGGGTATGCTGAAGCTTTCTTT.